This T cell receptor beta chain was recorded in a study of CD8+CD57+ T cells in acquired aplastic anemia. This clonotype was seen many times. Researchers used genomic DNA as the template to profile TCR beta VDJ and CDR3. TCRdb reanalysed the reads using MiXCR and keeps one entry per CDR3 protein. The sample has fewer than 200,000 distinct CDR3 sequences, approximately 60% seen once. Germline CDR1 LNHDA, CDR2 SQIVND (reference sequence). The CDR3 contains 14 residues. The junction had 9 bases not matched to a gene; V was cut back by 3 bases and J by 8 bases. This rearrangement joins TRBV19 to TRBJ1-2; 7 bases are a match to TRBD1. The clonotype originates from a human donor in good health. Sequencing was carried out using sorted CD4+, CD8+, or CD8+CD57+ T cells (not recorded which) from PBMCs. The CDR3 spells CASSITTGPGGYTF. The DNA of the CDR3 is TGTGCCAGTAGTATTACGACAGGGCCAGGGGGCTACACCTTC.